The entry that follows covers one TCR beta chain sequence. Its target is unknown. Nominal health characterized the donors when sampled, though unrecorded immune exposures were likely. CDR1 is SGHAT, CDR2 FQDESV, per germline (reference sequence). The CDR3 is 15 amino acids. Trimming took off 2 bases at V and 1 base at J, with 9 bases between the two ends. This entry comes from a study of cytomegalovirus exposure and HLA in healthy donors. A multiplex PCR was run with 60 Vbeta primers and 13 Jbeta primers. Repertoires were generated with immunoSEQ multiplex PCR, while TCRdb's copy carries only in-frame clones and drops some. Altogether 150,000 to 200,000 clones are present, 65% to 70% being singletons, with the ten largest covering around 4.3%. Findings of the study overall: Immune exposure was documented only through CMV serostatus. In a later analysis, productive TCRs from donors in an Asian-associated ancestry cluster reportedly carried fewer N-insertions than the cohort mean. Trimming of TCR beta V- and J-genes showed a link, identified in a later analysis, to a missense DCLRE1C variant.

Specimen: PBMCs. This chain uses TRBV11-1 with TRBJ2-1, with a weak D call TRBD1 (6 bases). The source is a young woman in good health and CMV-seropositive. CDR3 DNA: TGTGCCAGCAGCTTATCAGGGGTGTCCTACAATGAGCAGTTCTTC. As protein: CASSLSGVSYNEQFF.